This T cell receptor (beta chain) was found in a study of tumor-infiltrating lymphocytes in localized non-small cell lung cancer. Study overall: Patients included smokers and never-smokers with various histologies, some sampled after neoadjuvant chemotherapy. Resected tumor was paired with non-adjacent uninvolved lung from the same patient.

With respect to this clone: Its target is unknown.

The table came from immunoSEQ multiplex PCR; TCRdb's copy has only in-frame clones and leaves some out. The sample lists 20,000 to 25,000 clones; 60% to 80% were seen once. Overall study findings and caveats: Compared with uninvolved lung, tumors showed higher T cell infiltration by TCRbeta sequencing. Different pieces of the same tissue were used for each assay.

This TCR was sampled from a human donor with non-small cell lung cancer. Input material: lung tumor tissue.

CDR3 nucleotide sequence: TGTGCCTCGATGGGACAGGGAGGGACTGAAGCTTTCTTT. Translated, it gives CASMGQGGTEAFF. This chain links TRBV10-3 with TRBJ1-1; 9 nucleotides agree with TRBD1. Germline V gene data show CDR1 as ENHRY and CDR2 as SYGVKD. V was pared by 11 bases and J by 5 bases, with 9 bases of the junction left unmatched. The CDR3 length is 13 residues.